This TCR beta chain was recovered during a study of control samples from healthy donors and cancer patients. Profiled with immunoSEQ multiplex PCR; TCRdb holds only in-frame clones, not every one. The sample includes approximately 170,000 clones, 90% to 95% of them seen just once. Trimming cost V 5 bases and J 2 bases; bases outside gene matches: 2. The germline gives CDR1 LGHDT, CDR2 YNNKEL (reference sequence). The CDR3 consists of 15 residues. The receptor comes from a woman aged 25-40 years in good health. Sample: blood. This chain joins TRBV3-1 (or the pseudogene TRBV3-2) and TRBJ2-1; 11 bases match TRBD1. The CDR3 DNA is TGTGCCAGCAGCAAGGACAGGGGGCCCTACAATGAGCAGTTCTTC. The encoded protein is CASSKDRGPYNEQFF.